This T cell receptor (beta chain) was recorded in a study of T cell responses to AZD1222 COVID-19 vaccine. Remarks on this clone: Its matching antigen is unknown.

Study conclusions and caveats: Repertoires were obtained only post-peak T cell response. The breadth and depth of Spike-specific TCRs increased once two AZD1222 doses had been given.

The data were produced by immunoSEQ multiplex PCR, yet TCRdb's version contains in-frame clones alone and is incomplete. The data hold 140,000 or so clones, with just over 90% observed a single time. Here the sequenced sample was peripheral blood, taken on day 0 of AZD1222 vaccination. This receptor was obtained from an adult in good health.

CDR3 region: CASSQLTGLTAASGNTIYF. DNA for the CDR3: TGTGCCAGCAGCCAGCTCACGGGGCTGACGGCCGCCTCTGGAAACACCATATATTTT. This sequence joins TRBV4-2 and TRBJ1-3; possibly TRBD1 for D (5 bases). Between the trimmed V and J ends, which lost 3 bases and 0 bases, there was a span of 21 bases. Germline V gene lookup returns CDR1 LGHNA and CDR2 YNFKEQ. The CDR3 has 19 amino acids.